This TCR beta chain originates from a study of control samples from healthy donors and cancer patients. Using immunoSEQ multiplex PCR, the repertoire was profiled, and TCRdb retains in-frame clones only, with some absent. The sample lists 100,000 to 150,000 clones, around 87% occurring once. This CDR3 region has 19 residues. This rearrangement joins TRBV1 to TRBJ2-3; the table calls TRBD1, which could not be checked here. TRBV1 is recorded as a pseudogene. The clonotype originates from a man between 35 and 55 years old in good health. The sequencing sample was made of blood. The CDR3 DNA follows: TGCACCAGCAGCCCTCCCCCGGGACACAGGATAACTAGCACAGATACGCAGTATTTT. Residues: CTSSPPPGHRITSTDTQYF.